Each of the 32 T cell receptor beta chains below was sequenced from the same sample in a study of cytomegalovirus exposure and HLA in healthy donors (TCRdb year 2017). The receptor library was made with the immunoSEQ multiplex PCR assay. Sourced from immuneACCESS, this table was stored by TCRdb with only in-frame sequences that have V and J called. A share of the clones is absent; for the studies checked, an unresolved V gene accounts for under half, and the remainder has no known explanation. This sample holds some 170,000 clones; about 85% were observed only once. The ten most abundant clones make up around 2.4% of the sample. The specimen was PBMCs. These receptors were collected from a man aged 25 to 40 in good health and CMV-seropositive.

The genes are TRBV12-5 and TRBJ1-5; D call uncertain. CDR1 and CDR2 from the germline V gene are LGHNT and FRNRAP. V lost 7 bases and J lost 4, with 11 bases in between. CDR3 size: 13 residues. The CDR3 DNA follows: TGTGCTAGTGTATGGGCCCTTAATCAGCCCCAGCATTTT. Protein sequence: CASVWALNQPQHF.

This clone has a handful of counts. The chain carries TRBV7-9 and TRBJ2-7, with a possible D match to TRBD1 (6 bases). This CDR3 spans 12 amino acids. V shed 2 bases and J shed 7 bases, with 9 bases lying between them. Looked up from germline, CDR1 is SEHNR and CDR2 is FQNEAQ (reference sequence). CDR3: CASSLTGWEQYF. The CDR3 DNA sequence: TGTGCCAGCAGCTTAACAGGGTGGGAGCAGTACTTC.

The chain combines TRBV4-3 with TRBJ1-2; D is possibly TRBD1 (6 bases). This CDR3 is built from 14 residues. Trimming removed 4 bases from V and 4 bases from J, with 13 bases in between. Germline V gives CDR1 LGHNA, CDR2 YSLEER. CDR3 amino acids: CASSPARGAYGYTF. The DNA of the CDR3 is TGCGCCAGCAGCCCCGCCCGGGGGGCCTATGGCTACACCTTC.

V gene TRBV27 combines with J gene TRBJ2-7; TRBD1 aligns across 9 bases. With V trimmed by 5 bases and J by 6 bases, 14 bases remained unmatched. The CDR3 has 16 residues. Germline CDR1 and CDR2: MNHEY and SMNVEV (reference sequence). CDR3 bases: TGTGCCAGCAGTCCAGATAACCGGGACAGGGTGTCCGAGCAGTACTTC. Its protein is CASSPDNRDRVSEQYF.

DNA of the CDR3: TGTGCCAGCAGCTTATACGGACAGGGGACCTACTTC. Translating gives CASSLYGQGTYF. The chain employs TRBV7-2 and TRBJ2-7; 9 bases are a match to TRBD1. The CDR3 is made up of 12 amino acids. In germline, CDR1 is SGHTA, CDR2 FQGNSA. V was clipped by 2 bases and J by 13 bases; unmatched bases: 6.

This clone turned up a few times. J is TRBJ1-2 and V is TRBV5-8, with TRBD1 as a possible D gene (5 bases). The V and J ends lost 4 bases and 0 bases respectively, with 13 bases between them. This CDR3 is 15 amino acids long. Germline V CDR1 and CDR2: SGHTS, YDEGEE. The DNA for the CDR3 is TGTGCCAGCAGCCTGAGCAGGGACTCTAACTATGGCTACACCTTC. This sequence encodes CASSLSRDSNYGYTF.

The chain links TRBV20-1 to TRBJ1-2, with D possibly TRBD1 on 5 matching bases. The germline gives CDR1 DFQATT, CDR2 SNEGSKA (reference sequence). The CDR3 totals 11 residues. CDR3 DNA: TGCAGCACCGCGCAGGGTCTTGGCTACACCTTC. Its protein is CSTAQGLGYTF.

This sequence joins TRBV6-5 and TRBJ2-3; TRBD1 might be the D (6 bases). Germline assignment: CDR1 MNHEY and CDR2 SVGAGI. V lost 2 bases and J 6 bases, leaving 15 bases between the germline ends. The CDR3 runs to 15 residues. CDR3 amino acids: CASSYEGQRRDTQYF. The CDR3 DNA sequence: TGTGCCAGCAGTTACGAGGGACAAAGACGGGATACGCAGTATTTT.

The chain joins TRBV29-1 to TRBJ2-3; 9 bases match TRBD2. Trimming at V came to 6 bases and at J to 0 bases, leaving 4 bases not matched to a gene. The CDR3 has 14 residues. The germline gives CDR1 SQVTM, CDR2 ANQGSEA. CDR3 sequence: CSVLAGSSTDTQYF. The CDR3 DNA is TGCAGCGTGCTAGCGGGGTCCAGCACAGATACGCAGTATTTT.

The CDR3 region has the DNA TGTGCCAGCAGCTTGGGGACAGGGGGCAGTGGGGCCAACGTCCTGACTTTC. Amino acids: CASSLGTGGSGANVLTF. The chain combines TRBV5-6 with TRBJ2-6, with 11 bases aligning to TRBD1. The V gene's germline CDR1 is SGHDT and CDR2 YYEEEE. With V trimmed by 0 bases and J by 3 bases, 2 bases remained unmatched. This CDR3 has 17 residues.

This clone has only a few counts. V and J are TRBV7-9 and TRBJ2-7; D perhaps matches TRBD1 (5 bases). The CDR3 contains 14 residues. The V gene's germline CDR1 is SEHNR and CDR2 FQNEAQ (reference sequence). With 4 bases removed from V and 6 bases from J, the gap between germline ends came to 16 bases. CDR3 in amino acids: CASSSDKPGPEQYF. In DNA, the CDR3 is TGTGCCAGCAGCTCGGACAAACCAGGGCCCGAGCAGTACTTC.

The chain links TRBV7-3 to TRBJ1-2; possibly TRBD1 for D (5 bases). This CDR3 has 13 amino acids. Trimming cost V 5 bases and J 4 bases, with 11 bases left between them. The germline V gene has CDR1 SGHTA and CDR2 FQGTGA. CDR3 residues: CASSSRGGYGYTF. CDR3 bases: TGTGCCAGCAGCAGTAGGGGTGGCTATGGCTACACCTTC. Using reference TRBV7-3 and TRBJ1-2 for the parts outside the CDR3, the full variable domain is GAGVSQTPSNKVTEKGKYVELRCDPISGHTALYWYRQSLGQGPEFLIYFQGTGAADDSGLPNDRFFAVRPEGSVSTLKIQRTERGDSAVYLCASSSRGGYGYTFGSGTRLTVV.

This clone was seen only a few times. The rearrangement joins TRBV7-6 to TRBJ1-6, with a weak D call TRBD1 (6 bases). Germline V gene sequence: CDR1 SGHVS, CDR2 FNYEAQ. CDR3 length: 14 amino acids. Trimming left V 2 bases short and J 9 bases short, with 11 bases between. The CDR3 sequence is CASSLNRAGSPLHF. The CDR3, as DNA: TGTGCCAGCAGCTTAAACAGGGCCGGTTCACCCCTCCACTTT.

This chain uses TRBV7-2 with TRBJ1-2, with 9 bases lining up with TRBD1. This CDR3 comprises 13 residues. V gave up 5 bases and J gave up 4 bases; unmatched junction bases: 2. Germline V gene sequence: CDR1 SGHTA, CDR2 FQGNSA. The CDR3 sequence: CASSEQGAYGYTF. The CDR3 DNA sequence: TGTGCCAGCAGCGAACAGGGGGCCTATGGCTACACCTTC.

The chain uses TRBV6-1 and TRBJ2-7; 7 bases align to TRBD2. This CDR3 has 15 amino acids. J was trimmed by 2 bases and V by 3 bases; bases with no gene match: 7. In germline, CDR1 is MNHNS, CDR2 SASEGT. The CDR3 bases are TGTGCCAGCAGTGACTTTGGCGGGGGAGCCTACGAGCAGTACTTC. Amino acids: CASSDFGGGAYEQYF.

The chain has TRBV4-1 and TRBJ2-7; unclear D gene. The ends were cut back, 0 bases at V and 0 bases at J, with 9 bases in the middle. The CDR3 is made up of 15 amino acids. In germline, CDR1 is MGHRA, CDR2 YSYEKL. CDR3 protein: CASSQEILSSYEQYF. The CDR3 nucleotides are TGCGCCAGCAGCCAAGAAATCCTGAGCTCCTACGAGCAGTACTTC.

This clone was detected only a few times. The chain recombines TRBV10-3 with TRBJ2-7; 7 bases are a match to TRBD1. The CDR3 sequence is 13 residues long. The germline V gene has CDR1 ENHRY and CDR2 SYGVKD. V was pared by 3 bases and J by 2 bases, with 1 base of the junction left unmatched. As DNA, the CDR3 is TGTGCCATCAGTGACGGGACAGCCTACGAGCAGTACTTC. This gives the protein CAISDGTAYEQYF.

The chain uses TRBV5-1 and TRBJ1-1, with 10 bases lining up with TRBD1. The CDR3 spans 17 residues. CDR1 and CDR2 (germline): SGHRS, YFSETQ. V gave up 4 bases and J gave up 3 bases; unmatched junction bases: 12. CDR3 residues: CASSKRTGGMEDTEAFF. The CDR3 DNA reads as TGCGCCAGCAGCAAGAGGACAGGGGGTATGGAGGACACTGAAGCTTTCTTT.

The V call is TRBV13, the J call TRBJ2-7; possible D gene TRBD2, 7 bases. The ends were cut back, 5 bases at V and 3 bases at J, with 20 bases in the middle. The CDR3 is 16 amino acids. The germline V gene encodes CDR1 PRHDT and CDR2 FYEKMQ (reference sequence). This CDR3 is CASSTQVGGGGYEQYF. The CDR3 bases are TGTGCCAGCAGCACCCAGGTCGGCGGGGGCGGCTACGAGCAGTACTTC.

A remark on this clone: Other DNA sequences in this sample translate to the same CDR3. The chain is built from TRBV29-1 and TRBJ2-7, with D possibly TRBD2 on 5 matching bases. CDR3 length: 11 residues. Per germline, CDR1 SQVTM and CDR2 ANQGSEA. Trimming pared 4 bases from V and 3 bases from J, leaving 7 bases between. The CDR3 bases are TGCAGCGTTGGGGGAGACTACGAGCAGTACTTC. This sequence encodes CSVGGDYEQYF.

The chain recombines TRBV27 with TRBJ2-2, with 11 bases aligning to TRBD1. V shed 5 bases and J 4 bases; nucleotides not matched to a gene: 9. The CDR3 length is 17 residues. Germline CDR1 is MNHEY and CDR2 is SMNVEV (reference sequence). CDR3 region: CASSLLGQGAGTGELFF. The CDR3 DNA follows: TGTGCCAGCAGTCTCCTCGGACAGGGGGCGGGCACCGGGGAGCTGTTTTTT.

The rearrangement uses TRBV6-6 and TRBJ1-2; TRBD1 matches at 8 bases. Germline trimming cut 5 bases from V and 4 bases from J; bases unmatched to any gene: 6. CDR3 length equals 14 residues. The germline gives CDR1 MNHNY, CDR2 SVGAGI (reference sequence). CDR3 residues: CASSKDRAGYGYTF. The CDR3 bases are TGTGCCAGCAGTAAGGACAGGGCGGGCTATGGCTACACCTTC.

This clone turned up a few times. The CDR3 DNA follows: TGTGCCAGCAGGGCTCAGCAGGGGAGAGTCCGCGAGCAGTACTTC. Its translation is CASRAQQGRVREQYF. The chain uses TRBV2 and TRBJ2-7; D is perhaps TRBD1 (6 bases). V lost 6 bases and J lost 6, with 21 bases in between. Germline V CDR1 and CDR2: SNHLY, FYNNEI. The CDR3 sequence is 15 residues long.

CDR3 DNA sequence: TGCGCCAGCAGCGTAGCTTTTGGCACTGAAGCTTTCTTT. Its protein is CASSVAFGTEAFF. This rearrangement joins TRBV5-1 to TRBJ1-1, with D uncertain. This CDR3 comprises 13 residues. Trimming took 4 bases from V and 4 from J, leaving 11 bases between them. Germline V gene sequence: CDR1 SGHRS, CDR2 YFSETQ.

The count of this clone is one. This chain links TRBV7-8 with TRBJ1-5, with 8 bases lining up with TRBD1. There are 19 residues in the CDR3. Trimming cost V 2 bases and J 4 bases; bases outside gene matches: 16. Germline lookup yields CDR1 SGHVS and CDR2 FQNEAQ. Here the CDR3 reads CASSLQSLSRGLGNQPQHF. The DNA of the CDR3 is TGTGCCAGCAGCTTACAATCCCTGAGCAGGGGGCTAGGAAATCAGCCCCAGCATTTT.

The J gene is TRBJ2-2, the V gene TRBV5-1; TRBD1 matches 7 bases. The length of the CDR3 is 15 residues. Germline V gene sequence: CDR1 SGHRS, CDR2 YFSETQ. The trim removed 4 bases at V and 0 bases at J, leaving 3 bases unmatched. CDR3 bases: TGCGCCAGCAGCCAGGGACAGCCGAACACCGGGGAGCTGTTTTTT. It codes for CASSQGQPNTGELFF.

The J gene is TRBJ2-7, the V gene TRBV6-1; 8 bases are shared with TRBD1. The CDR3 length is 15 residues. Germline V gene lookup returns CDR1 MNHNS and CDR2 SASEGT. The V segment lost 4 bases and the J segment 4 bases; nucleotides outside the gene matches: 9. CDR3 coding DNA: TGTGCCAGCAGTGTTTTACAGGGGGAAGTTTACGAGCAGTACTTC. Protein sequence: CASSVLQGEVYEQYF.

This clone has just one count. V is TRBV7-8 and J is TRBJ2-7, with 9 positions matching TRBD1. Germline lookup yields CDR1 SGHVS and CDR2 FQNEAQ. The J segment lost 0 bases and the V segment lost 3 bases, leaving 3 bases of the junction unmatched. This CDR3 contains 15 residues. Here the CDR3 reads CASSFDRGNSYEQYF. Written as DNA, the CDR3 is TGTGCCAGCAGCTTCGACAGGGGGAACTCCTACGAGCAGTACTTC.

The chain couples TRBV4-1 to TRBJ2-4; a possible D gene is TRBD2 (7 bases). V dropped 4 bases and J dropped 0 bases, with 13 bases sitting between them. The CDR3 is 16 residues long. Germline assignment: CDR1 MGHRA and CDR2 YSYEKL. The CDR3 sequence is CASSPLGGQAKNIQYF. The CDR3 DNA reads as TGCGCCAGCAGCCCCCTCGGGGGGCAAGCCAAAAACATTCAGTACTTC.

This clone was recorded once. This chain connects TRBV6-6 to TRBJ1-6, with unresolved D. Germline V gene sequence: CDR1 MNHNY, CDR2 SVGAGI (reference sequence). The CDR3 is 15 residues long. V shed 4 bases and J shed 9 bases, with 16 bases lying between them. The CDR3 DNA sequence: TGTGCCAGCAGTTCCGGGTCCAAGAGCGGTTCACCCCTCCACTTT. This sequence encodes CASSSGSKSGSPLHF.

This chain uses TRBV7-2 with TRBJ2-7; 9 nucleotides align to TRBD1. CDR3 length equals 14 residues. After removal of 5 bases from V and 3 bases from J, the junction contained 5 bases not matched to a gene. Germline V gene data show CDR1 as SGHTA and CDR2 as FQGNSA. CDR3 nucleotide sequence: TGTGCCAGCAGCATGGGACAGGGTGACTACGAGCAGTACTTC. This translates into CASSMGQGDYEQYF.

This sequence joins TRBV7-8 and TRBJ1-4; TRBD1 matches 12 bases. V lost 8 bases, J lost 3 bases, and 13 bases stayed unmatched. This CDR3 is built from 18 residues. Germline V lookup: CDR1 SGHVS, CDR2 FQNEAQ. The chain's CDR3 is CASQPGQGARGSNEKLFF. The CDR3 DNA sequence: TGTGCCAGCCAACCGGGACAGGGGGCAAGGGGCTCTAATGAAAAACTGTTTTTT.